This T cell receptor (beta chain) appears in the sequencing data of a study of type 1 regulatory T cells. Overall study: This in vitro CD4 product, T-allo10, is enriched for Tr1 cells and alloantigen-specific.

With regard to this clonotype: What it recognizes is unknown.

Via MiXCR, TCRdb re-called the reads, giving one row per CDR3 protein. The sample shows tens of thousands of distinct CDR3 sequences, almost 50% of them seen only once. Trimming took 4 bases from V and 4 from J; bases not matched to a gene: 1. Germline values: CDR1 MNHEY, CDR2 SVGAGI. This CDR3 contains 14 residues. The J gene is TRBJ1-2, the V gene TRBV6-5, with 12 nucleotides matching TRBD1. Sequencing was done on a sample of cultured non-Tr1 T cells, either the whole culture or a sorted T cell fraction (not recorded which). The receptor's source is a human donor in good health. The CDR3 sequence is CASSLGQGAYGYTF. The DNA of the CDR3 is TGTGCCAGCAGTTTGGGACAGGGGGCCTATGGCTACACCTTC.